Sequencing of this T cell receptor (beta chain) was carried out in a study of T cells in Graves' hyperthyroidism and ophthalmopathy. The diagnostic basis comprised clinical symptoms, serum thyroxine and TRAb, thyroid ultrasound and orbital computed tomography. Trimming took 3 bases from V and 1 from J; bases not matched to a gene: 6. Looked up from germline, CDR1 is LGHNA and CDR2 is YSLEER. The CDR3 is 16 amino acids. General study findings and limits: Peripheral blood also featured most of the thyroid clonotypes expanded above 0.001.

RNA transcripts served as the template for amplifying TCR beta CDR3 regions. RT-PCR in the first round (using the HTBI primer set) targeted the TCR CDR3. TCRdb recomputed calls from the multiplex PCR reads with MiXCR, one row per CDR3 protein. Among fewer than 350,000 distinct CDR3 sequences listed, approximately 18% were seen once. This clonotype was seen ten or more times. Its cognate antigen is unknown. The source is a woman aged 40 to 50 with Graves' ophthalmopathy. The rearrangement joins TRBV4-3 to TRBJ1-5; 7 bases align to TRBD1. The sequencing sample was made of blood. CDR3 coding DNA: TGCGCCAGCAGCCATGACAGGGCGGTGAGCAATCAGCCCCAGCATTTT. Residues: CASSHDRAVSNQPQHF.